The 26 T cell receptor beta chains in this list originate from one sample, sequenced in a study of T cells in localized non-small cell lung cancer. Sequencing was performed with immunoSEQ multiplex PCR; in TCRdb, only in-frame clones are kept and a portion is missing. The sample shows about 580 clones, just under 20% of them seen only once. This material consisted of lung tumor tissue, taken before any cancer treatment. The receptor source for this set is a male donor aged 60 or over with stage I squamous cell lung carcinoma.

This clone was counted a few times. The gene calls are TRBV19 and TRBJ1-5; D not resolved. From germline, CDR1 is LNHDA and CDR2 SQIVND (reference sequence). V shed 7 bases and J shed 3 bases, with 16 bases lying between them. This CDR3 has 15 amino acids. CDR3 nucleotide sequence: TGTGCCAGTAAGACACCTCATATGACCAATCAGCCCCAGCATTTT. Amino acid sequence: CASKTPHMTNQPQHF. The whole variable domain, filled in from reference TRBV19 and TRBJ1-5, reads DGGITQSPKYLFRKEGQNVTLSCEQNLNHDAMYWYRQDPGQGLRLIYYSQIVNDFQKGDIAEGYSVSREKKESFPLTVTSAQKNPTAFYLCASKTPHMTNQPQHFGDGTRLSIL.

A few counts support this clone. The chain joins TRBV6-7 to TRBJ2-1; D is uncertain. TRBV6-7 is annotated as an ORF whose role is uncertain. The CDR3 is 18 amino acids. V was trimmed by 1 base and J by 8 bases, leaving 24 bases between them. CDR3 DNA sequence: TGTGCCAGCAGTTACTATGGATGGCGAGAGAACGCGAAGCATGAGCAGTTCTTC. This sequence encodes CASSYYGWRENAKHEQFF.

This clone came up a few times. The chain couples TRBV11-3 to TRBJ2-3; D remains unclear. Germline V gene sequence: CDR1 SGHNT, CDR2 YENEEA. V was cut by 3 bases and J by 2 bases, with 9 bases left in between. The CDR3 has 14 residues. Written as DNA, the CDR3 is TGTGCCAGCAGCTTTGACATAGACACAGATACGCAGTATTTT. Translating it yields CASSFDIDTDTQYF.

This chain connects TRBV16 to TRBJ2-6; D is unclear. Germline V gene lookup returns CDR1 KGHSY and CDR2 FQNENV. This CDR3 has 17 amino acids. Trimming removed 4 bases from V and 3 bases from J, with 16 bases in between. The CDR3 loop is CASSPIFGEIGANVLTF. The CDR3 nucleotides read TGTGCCAGCAGCCCTATTTTTGGGGAAATTGGGGCCAACGTCCTGACTTTC. Full variable domain (outside the CDR3, taken from reference TRBV16 and TRBJ2-6): GEEVAQTPKHLVRGEGQKAKLYCAPIKGHSYVFWYQQVLKNEFKFLISFQNENVFDETGMPKERFSAKCLPNSPCSLEIQATKLEDSAVYFCASSPIFGEIGANVLTFGAGSRLTVL.

This chain uses TRBV6-8 with TRBJ1-3; TRBD1 matches at 8 bases. V shed 5 bases and J 3 bases; nucleotides not matched to a gene: 3. The CDR3 totals 14 residues. CDR1 is MNHGY, CDR2 SAAAGT, per germline. CDR3 sequence (DNA): TGTGCCAGCAGTCGGACAGGGTTTGGAAACACCATATATTTT. Its protein is CASSRTGFGNTIYF.

This clone was detected a few times. The J gene is TRBJ2-7, the V gene TRBV27; no clear D gene. The CDR3 totals 13 residues. The V end lost 5 bases, the J end lost 5 bases, and 13 bases lay between the germline ends. CDR1 and CDR2 from the germline V gene are MNHEY and SMNVEV (reference sequence). The CDR3 spells CASSPTLEDEQYF. DNA of the CDR3: TGTGCCAGCAGTCCCACCCTAGAAGACGAGCAGTACTTC.

The chain has TRBV5-1 and TRBJ2-1, with 11 bases aligning to TRBD1. The CDR3 covers 17 residues. CDR1 SGHRS and CDR2 YFSETQ come from the germline V gene. V trimming: 4 bases; J trimming: 2 bases; junction bases outside the gene matches: 8. The CDR3 is CASSGGTGGVAYNEQFF. In DNA, the CDR3 is TGCGCCAGCAGCGGGGGGACAGGGGGTGTCGCCTACAATGAGCAGTTCTTC.

This clone is deemed large. The chain combines TRBV28 with TRBJ2-1; D may be TRBD1 (6 bases). Trimming stripped 3 bases from V and 7 bases from J, with 13 bases between. Germline V gives CDR1 MDHEN, CDR2 SYDVKM. This CDR3 comprises 14 residues. For the CDR3, the DNA is TGTGCCAGCAGTTTTCAGGGGAGAAGAAATGAGCAGTTCTTC. This gives the protein CASSFQGRRNEQFF.

V gene TRBV28 combines with J gene TRBJ1-3; TRBD1 might be the D (6 bases). Per the germline V gene, CDR1 is MDHEN and CDR2 is SYDVKM. V was clipped by 6 bases and J by 3 bases, with 15 bases between them. The length of the CDR3 is 15 residues. The CDR3 nucleotides are TGTGCCAGCAGGGGAGGGGGTTTCGGTGGAAACACCATATATTTT. Translating it yields CASRGGGFGGNTIYF.

The V and J genes are TRBV28 and TRBJ2-1; D is ambiguous. Per the germline V gene, CDR1 is MDHEN and CDR2 is SYDVKM. This CDR3 region has 14 residues. V was shortened by 7 bases and J by 5 bases, with 15 bases between the two germline ends. CDR3 region: CASTISGFHNEQFF. The DNA of the CDR3 is TGTGCCAGCACTATCTCGGGCTTCCACAATGAGCAGTTCTTC.

The J gene is TRBJ1-2, the V gene TRBV6-8; no reliable D call. V gave up 3 bases and J gave up 7 bases, with 18 bases separating them. In germline, CDR1 is MNHGY, CDR2 SAAAGT. This CDR3 has 15 amino acids. The CDR3 DNA sequence: TGTGCCAGCAGTTATCCTCCGGGCCCCTTTTTTGGCTACACCTTC. Its translation: CASSYPPGPFFGYTF.

This clone was found once. The CDR3 DNA is TGTGCCAGCAAGTTGGACAGGGGAAAAACAGATACGCAGTATTTT. It encodes CASKLDRGKTDTQYF. The chain joins TRBV19 to TRBJ2-3; TRBD1 matches 9 bases. V lost 9 bases and J lost 3; bases outside the gene matches: 10. The CDR3 is made up of 15 amino acids. Germline loops: CDR1 LNHDA, CDR2 SQIVND (reference sequence).

This clone was seen only a few times. V is TRBV29-1 and J is TRBJ2-5; D ambiguous. Trimming removed 5 bases from V and 0 bases from J, with 7 bases in between. The germline CDR1 and CDR2 sequences are SQVTM and ANQGSEA. This CDR3 region has 12 residues. CDR3 residues: CSVRLNQETQYF. CDR3 DNA sequence: TGCAGCGTTCGACTTAACCAAGAGACCCAGTACTTC.

V is TRBV23-1 and J is TRBJ2-1; D is unresolved. TRBV23-1 is designated an ORF whose function remains uncertain. V was shortened by 6 bases and J by 0 bases, with 15 bases between the two germline ends. The CDR3 is 16 amino acids. The CDR3 loop is CASSHHLDPSYNEQFF. The CDR3 DNA is TGCGCCAGCAGCCACCATCTAGATCCCTCCTACAATGAGCAGTTCTTC.

This clone has just a few counts. V usage is TRBV1 and J usage is TRBJ1-5; the D call of TRBD1 is as the table states it, not checked on the DNA. TRBV1 is tagged as a pseudogene. The CDR3 consists of 15 residues. CDR3 nucleotides: TGCGCCAGCAGCCAAGGATGGACAAGCAATCAGCCCCAGCATTTT. It specifies CASSQGWTSNQPQHF.

In this sample, this clone is large. The CDR3 DNA reads as TGTGCCAGTAGTTGGGGACTCAACAATGAGCAGTTCTTC. Translated, it gives CASSWGLNNEQFF. The chain uses TRBV19 and TRBJ2-1; a possible D gene is TRBD2 (6 bases). Germline V lookup: CDR1 LNHDA, CDR2 SQIVND (reference sequence). The length of the CDR3 is 13 residues. The V end lost 5 bases, the J end lost 5 bases, and 10 bases lay between the germline ends.

This chain joins TRBV6-1 and TRBJ1-5; 9 bases fit TRBD1. Germline lookup yields CDR1 MNHNS and CDR2 SASEGT. V lost 1 base, J lost 3 bases, and 4 bases stayed unmatched. The CDR3 runs to 16 residues. CDR3 sequence reads: CASSEGQGVLNQPQHF. In DNA form, the CDR3 reads TGTGCCAGCAGTGAAGGACAGGGGGTCCTCAATCAGCCCCAGCATTTT.

This clone turned up a few times. The gene calls are TRBV6-8 and TRBJ2-1; TRBD2 aligns across 12 bases. Germline V lookup: CDR1 MNHGY, CDR2 SAAAGT. The CDR3 sequence is 16 residues long. V lost 7 bases to trimming and J lost 7 bases; unmatched junction nucleotides: 11. Here the CDR3 reads CASTFSGLAGGNEQFF. The CDR3 nucleotides read TGTGCCAGCACCTTCTCGGGGCTAGCGGGGGGGAATGAGCAGTTCTTC.

The sample holds a few counts of this clone. The gene calls are TRBV4-1 and TRBJ2-5, with 11 positions matching TRBD2. The germline V gene has CDR1 MGHRA and CDR2 YSYEKL. V lost 0 bases to trimming and J lost 1 base; unmatched junction nucleotides: 1. The CDR3 runs 16 residues. CDR3 sequence reads: CASSQDTSGGQETQYF. Here the CDR3 DNA reads TGCGCCAGCAGCCAAGATACTAGCGGGGGCCAAGAGACCCAGTACTTC.

This clone was detected only a few times. The chain uses TRBV18 and TRBJ1-3, with no clear D. This CDR3 has 13 amino acids. V was shortened by 4 bases and J by 2 bases, with 6 bases between the two germline ends. Germline CDR1 KGHSH, CDR2 LQKENI. The CDR3 nucleotides read TGTGCCAGCTCACAGGACGCTGGAAACACCATATATTTT. It is translated as CASSQDAGNTIYF.

The rearrangement links TRBV10-3 to TRBJ2-7; possibly TRBD1 for D (6 bases). Germline CDR1 is ENHRY and CDR2 is SYGVKD. The CDR3 has 13 residues. CDR3 region: CAREDRDSCEQYV. Written as DNA, the CDR3 is TGTGCCAGAGAGGACAGAGATTCCTGCGAGCAGTACGTC.

This chain joins TRBV18 and TRBJ1-4; 7 nucleotides line up with TRBD1. With V trimmed by 3 bases and J by 12 bases, 7 bases remained unmatched. Germline V gives CDR1 KGHSH, CDR2 LQKENI. This CDR3 is built from 13 residues. The DNA for the CDR3 is TGTGCCAGCTCACCGTATGACAGGGAAGAACTGTTTTTT. Its translation is CASSPYDREELFF. The entire variable domain, with the rest obtained from reference TRBV18 and TRBJ1-4, is as follows: NAGVMQNPRHLVRRRGQEARLRCSPMKGHSHVYWYRQLPEEGLKFMVYLQKENIIDESGMPKERFSAEFPKEGPSILRIQQVVRGDSAAYFCASSPYDREELFFGSGTQLSVL.

The V and J genes are TRBV11-3 and TRBJ2-3; no reliable D call. Germline loops: CDR1 SGHNT, CDR2 YENEEA. The CDR3 runs to 14 residues. V was clipped by 5 bases and J by 2 bases, with 11 bases between them. CDR3 loop: CASSAAFLTDTQYF. The CDR3 DNA reads TGTGCCAGCAGCGCCGCTTTCCTCACAGATACGCAGTATTTT.

In its sample, this clone was seen a few times. The chain has TRBV11-3 and TRBJ2-2, with TRBD2 as a possible D gene (5 bases). This CDR3 is 16 amino acids long. V was cut by 1 base and J by 5 bases, with 14 bases left in between. CDR1 and CDR2 from the germline V gene are SGHNT and YENEEA. Written as DNA, the CDR3 is TGTGCCAGCAGCTTAGGATGGGAGAGTACTACCGGGGAGCTGTTTTTT. Residues: CASSLGWESTTGELFF.

V and J are TRBV11-3 and TRBJ2-1, with TRBD2 matching 13 bases. J gave up 9 bases and V 5 bases, and 10 bases lay outside the gene matches. This CDR3 comprises 16 residues. The germline V gene encodes CDR1 SGHNT and CDR2 YENEEA. The CDR3: CASSPATSGRRGEQFF. Here the CDR3 DNA reads TGTGCCAGCAGCCCTGCGACTAGCGGGAGGCGAGGTGAGCAGTTCTTC.

This clone counts as large. The V and J genes are TRBV6-8 and TRBJ1-2, with D possibly TRBD1 on 5 matching bases. There are 14 residues in the CDR3. Germline assignment: CDR1 MNHGY and CDR2 SAAAGT. V lost 8 bases and J 3 bases, leaving 16 bases between the germline ends. The CDR3, as DNA: TGTGCCAGCTTTCTCTCCAGGGAGGACTATGGCTACACCTTC. Protein: CASFLSREDYGYTF.